One and the same sample provided the 28 T cell receptor beta chains below, sequenced in a study of cytomegalovirus exposure and HLA in healthy donors. The PCR ran on 60 Vbeta and 13 Jbeta primers. Profiled with immunoSEQ multiplex PCR; TCRdb holds only in-frame clones, not every one. Of about 150,000 clones listed, 80% were seen once; the top ten hold roughly 5.5%. The sequenced material came from PBMCs. These receptors were obtained from a woman in her 40s in good health and CMV-seropositive.

V is TRBV19 and J is TRBJ1-5, with no clear D. The CDR3 covers 15 residues. V dropped 6 bases and J dropped 5 bases, with 17 bases sitting between them. Germline CDR1 is LNHDA and CDR2 is SQIVND (reference sequence). CDR3 region: CASSPGVVSYQPQHF. CDR3 DNA: TGTGCCAGTAGCCCCGGGGTCGTATCCTATCAGCCCCAGCATTTT. The entire variable domain, with the rest obtained from reference TRBV19 and TRBJ1-5, is as follows: DGGITQSPKYLFRKEGQNVTLSCEQNLNHDAMYWYRQDPGQGLRLIYYSQIVNDFQKGDIAEGYSVSREKKESFPLTVTSAQKNPTAFYLCASSPGVVSYQPQHFGDGTRLSIL.

The J gene is TRBJ2-7, the V gene TRBV7-3; 11 nucleotides match TRBD2. Germline values: CDR1 SGHTA, CDR2 FQGTGA. The CDR3 consists of 15 residues. V shed 0 bases, J shed 5 bases, and the junction held 3 bases outside the gene matches. The CDR3 nucleotides read TGTGCCAGCAGCTTAACACTAGCGGGAGCCCACGAGCAGTACTTC. Translated: CASSLTLAGAHEQYF.

The chain links TRBV5-1 to TRBJ2-2; TRBD2 aligns across 9 bases. Germline-derived CDR1 and CDR2 are SGHRS and YFSETQ. This CDR3 region has 15 residues. Losses at the gene ends were 2 bases for V and 6 bases for J; bases not matched to a gene: 5. The CDR3 region is CASSFSSGMAGELFF. DNA of the CDR3: TGCGCCAGCAGCTTTTCTAGCGGGATGGCCGGGGAGCTGTTTTTT.

The chain employs TRBV10-3 and TRBJ2-1, with 9 bases that match TRBD2. V dropped 9 bases and J dropped 8; count of bases not matched to a gene: 14. The CDR3 length is 15 residues. Germline V gene data show CDR1 as ENHRY and CDR2 as SYGVKD. The CDR3, as DNA: TGTGCCATTACTAACGGGACTAGCTCTTACCATGAGCAGTTCTTC. Its translation: CAITNGTSSYHEQFF.

The V call is TRBV14, the J call TRBJ2-1, with D hard to call. Trimming took 0 bases from V and 6 from J, leaving 9 bases between them. CDR1 is SGHDN and CDR2 is FVKESK in the germline V gene. The CDR3 spans 14 residues. CDR3 in amino acids: CASSQDLNLNEQFF. In nucleotides, the CDR3 is TGTGCCAGCAGCCAAGACCTAAACCTCAATGAGCAGTTCTTC. Full variable domain (remainder filled in from reference TRBV14 and TRBJ2-1): EAGVTQFPSHSVIEKGQTVTLRCDPISGHDNLYWYRRVMGKEIKFLLHFVKESKQDESGMPNNRFLAERTGGTYSTLKVQPAELEDSGVYFCASSQDLNLNEQFFGPGTRLTVL.

This chain uses TRBV28 with TRBJ1-3; D is possibly TRBD1 (5 bases). In germline, CDR1 is MDHEN, CDR2 SYDVKM. CDR3 size: 16 residues. The V end was cut by 5 bases, the J end by 4 bases, with 18 bases between. CDR3 nucleotide sequence: TGTGCCAGCAGTCCGACCGACAGAAAGATGGGAAACACCATATATTTT. Translated, it gives CASSPTDRKMGNTIYF.

V gene TRBV6-1 combines with J gene TRBJ2-7; 9 bases fit TRBD2. Germline loops: CDR1 MNHNS, CDR2 SASEGT. The CDR3 totals 14 residues. Trimming at V came to 6 bases and at J to 0 bases, leaving 3 bases not matched to a gene. CDR3 coding DNA: TGTGCCAGCAGCGCTAGCGGGACCTCCTACGAGCAGTACTTC. This translates into CASSASGTSYEQYF.

CDR3 bases: TGTGCCAGCAGGAATCCAACAGGGGAAGTTATGAACACTGAAGCTTTCTTT. This encodes CASRNPTGEVMNTEAFF. This chain joins TRBV27 and TRBJ1-1, with 7 positions matching TRBD1. Losses at the gene ends were 6 bases for V and 0 bases for J; bases not matched to a gene: 13. Germline V gene lookup returns CDR1 MNHEY and CDR2 SMNVEV (reference sequence). The CDR3 consists of 17 residues.

V is TRBV11-2 and J is TRBJ2-7, with D maybe TRBD2 (5 bases). Trimming removed 3 bases at V and 2 bases at J, with 11 bases between. The CDR3 runs 14 residues. Germline CDR1 and CDR2: SGHAT and FQNNGV. CDR3 residues: CASSFLASPYEQYF. For the CDR3, the DNA is TGTGCCAGCAGCTTCTTAGCGTCCCCCTACGAGCAGTACTTC.

CDR3 sequence: CASSSVPEAFF. CDR3 nucleotide sequence: TGTGCCAGCAGTTCGGTCCCTGAAGCTTTCTTT. The V gene is TRBV28, the J gene TRBJ1-1, with no clear D. CDR3 size: 11 residues. Looked up from germline, CDR1 is MDHEN and CDR2 is SYDVKM. Trimming removed 4 bases at V and 6 bases at J, with 6 bases between.

V and J are TRBV7-2 and TRBJ2-3; D gene unclear. Trimming took off 0 bases at V and 10 bases at J, with 8 bases between the two ends. CDR1 is SGHTA, CDR2 FQGNSA, per germline. There are 12 residues in the CDR3. CDR3 amino acids: CASSLADRAQYF. The CDR3 DNA reads as TGTGCCAGCAGCTTAGCAGATCGAGCGCAGTATTTT.

Here the CDR3 DNA reads TGCGCCAGCAGGGGACTAGCGGGAGGTCCATACTACGAGCAGTACTTC. Its protein is CASRGLAGGPYYEQYF. The chain employs TRBV5-1 and TRBJ2-7, with 15 nucleotides matching TRBD2. CDR1 and CDR2 (germline): SGHRS, YFSETQ. J was trimmed by 3 bases and V by 5 bases; bases with no gene match: 6. The CDR3 consists of 16 residues.

The rearrangement uses TRBV27 and TRBJ2-7; TRBD2 matches 11 bases. The V and J ends lost 6 bases and 2 bases, in that order; junction bases with no gene match: 9. This CDR3 comprises 16 residues. Germline assignment: CDR1 MNHEY and CDR2 SMNVEV (reference sequence). CDR3 in DNA: TGTGCCAGCAGGGAGACTAGCGGGATAGGAACCTACGAGCAGTACTTC. It codes for CASRETSGIGTYEQYF.

In its sample, this clone was seen once. The gene calls are TRBV2 and TRBJ1-4; 7 bases match TRBD1. Germline V gene sequence: CDR1 SNHLY, CDR2 FYNNEI. Trimming cost V 7 bases and J 7 bases; bases outside gene matches: 6. This CDR3 contains 13 residues. CDR3 in amino acids: CASIRGAGEKLFF. In DNA form, the CDR3 reads TGTGCCAGCATCAGGGGGGCGGGTGAAAAACTGTTTTTT.

This clone was picked up one time. J is TRBJ1-2 and V is TRBV18; TRBD1 might be the D (5 bases). The CDR3 has 14 residues. Trimming took 4 bases from V and 5 from J, leaving 14 bases between them. From germline, CDR1 is KGHSH and CDR2 LQKENI. The CDR3 reads CASSRMGLEYGYTF. Here the CDR3 DNA reads TGTGCCAGCTCACGCATGGGGCTGGAATATGGCTACACCTTC.

This clone was found once. The gene calls are TRBV29-1 and TRBJ2-3; 9 bases are a match to TRBD2. The germline CDR1 and CDR2 sequences are SQVTM and ANQGSEA. The CDR3 runs 14 residues. V gave up 5 bases and J gave up 6 bases; unmatched junction bases: 9. DNA for the CDR3: TGCAGCGTTAAGGGAGCGGGAGGCCTCGATACGCAGTATTTT. Translated: CSVKGAGGLDTQYF.

This chain links TRBV6-1 with TRBJ1-2, with a possible D match to TRBD1 (5 bases). CDR3 size: 13 residues. In germline, CDR1 is MNHNS, CDR2 SASEGT. The V end lost 3 bases, the J end lost 3 bases, and 8 bases lay between the germline ends. CDR3 sequence: CASSDRGDYGYTF. The CDR3 region has the DNA TGTGCCAGCAGTGATCGGGGGGACTATGGCTACACCTTC.

The chain joins TRBV6-1 to TRBJ2-7; 8 bases line up with TRBD1. CDR1 is MNHNS, CDR2 SASEGT, per germline. This CDR3 comprises 15 residues. V lost 3 bases to trimming and J lost 3 bases; unmatched junction nucleotides: 7. The CDR3 reads CASSEDRAGFYEQYF. The CDR3 bases are TGTGCCAGCAGTGAGGACAGGGCTGGTTTCTACGAGCAGTACTTC.

This chain's CDR3 is CASSLGQTGNTEAFF. The CDR3 coding sequence is TGTGCCAGCAGCTTAGGTCAGACAGGGAACACTGAAGCTTTCTTT. The rearrangement links TRBV11-3 to TRBJ1-1, with D maybe TRBD1 (6 bases). This CDR3 has 15 amino acids. Trimming cost V 1 base and J 1 base, with 10 bases left between them. The germline V gene encodes CDR1 SGHNT and CDR2 YENEEA. The full variable domain, completed using reference TRBV11-3 and TRBJ1-1, is EAGVVQSPRYKIIEKKQPVAFWCNPISGHNTLYWYLQNLGQGPELLIRYENEEAVDDSQLPKDRFSAERLKGVDSTLKIQPAELGDSAVYLCASSLGQTGNTEAFFGQGTRLTVV.

The V and J genes are TRBV5-1 and TRBJ1-3; D unclear. The CDR3 covers 16 residues. Germline assignment: CDR1 SGHRS and CDR2 YFSETQ. V dropped 0 bases and J dropped 0 bases, with 10 bases sitting between them. In nucleotides, the CDR3 is TGCGCCAGCAGCTTGGTCGGTCCCGACTCTGGAAACACCATATATTTT. It translates to CASSLVGPDSGNTIYF.

This clone was detected only once. V is TRBV18 and J is TRBJ1-1, with D tentatively TRBD1 (5 bases). Trimming removed 4 bases from V and 0 bases from J, with 12 bases in between. Germline V gene sequence: CDR1 KGHSH, CDR2 LQKENI. The CDR3 runs to 15 residues. The CDR3 region is CASSLKGRMNTEAFF. The CDR3 region has the DNA TGTGCCAGCTCACTTAAGGGGAGGATGAACACTGAAGCTTTCTTT.

This clone appeared a few times. This chain links TRBV15 with TRBJ1-1, with unresolved D. Germline values: CDR1 LNHNV, CDR2 YYDKDF (reference sequence). V was shortened by 0 bases and J by 11 bases, with 13 bases between the two germline ends. The CDR3 has 13 residues. The CDR3 region has the DNA TGTGCCACCAGCAGAGATCAAGGCCTCGGGGCTTTCTTT. This codes for CATSRDQGLGAFF. The complete variable domain, with remaining parts taken from reference TRBV15 and TRBJ1-1, reads DAMVIQNPRYQVTQFGKPVTLSCSQTLNHNVMYWYQQKSSQAPKLLFHYYDKDFNNEADTPDNFQSRRPNTSFCFLDIRSPGLGDTAMYLCATSRDQGLGAFFGQGTRLTVV.

The chain combines TRBV10-1 with TRBJ1-1; D not resolved. The V end lost 6 bases, the J end lost 3 bases, and 11 bases lay between the germline ends. The germline V gene has CDR1 WNHNN and CDR2 SYGVQD (reference sequence). This CDR3 comprises 13 residues. The CDR3 here is CASSKTVDTEAFF. The CDR3 nucleotides are TGCGCCAGCAGCAAAACAGTGGACACTGAAGCTTTCTTT.

This chain's CDR3 is CSASWTGKDFGSYEQYF. The CDR3 DNA follows: TGCAGCGCCTCCTGGACAGGGAAGGACTTTGGCTCCTACGAGCAGTACTTC. V and J are TRBV29-1 and TRBJ2-7; 8 nucleotides align to TRBD1. This CDR3 comprises 17 residues. Germline CDR1 is SQVTM and CDR2 is ANQGSEA. J gave up 0 bases and V 7 bases, and 17 bases lay outside the gene matches.

J is TRBJ1-5 and V is TRBV27; no reliable D call. This CDR3 contains 15 residues. V was shortened by 1 base and J by 0 bases, with 7 bases between the two germline ends. Germline CDR1 is MNHEY and CDR2 is SMNVEV (reference sequence). CDR3 DNA sequence: TGTGCCAGCAGTTTATTTCCAGATAGCAATCAGCCCCAGCATTTT. Translation gives CASSLFPDSNQPQHF.

Regarding this clone: The sample contains more than one DNA sequence encoding this CDR3. The genes are TRBV6-5 and TRBJ2-5, with D tentatively TRBD2 (5 bases). Germline V lookup: CDR1 MNHEY, CDR2 SVGAGI. V was trimmed by 7 bases and J by 4 bases, leaving 10 bases between them. This CDR3 comprises 12 residues. The DNA for the CDR3 is TGTGCCAGCACCTCGGGAAGAGAGACCCAGTACTTC. It specifies CASTSGRETQYF.

The V and J genes are TRBV7-6 and TRBJ1-1; D unclear. Trimming cost V 0 bases and J 0 bases, with 8 bases left between them. CDR1 is SGHVS and CDR2 is FNYEAQ in the germline V gene. The CDR3 is 15 residues long. The CDR3, as DNA: TGTGCCAGCAGCTTAGCGGGCAGCATGAACACTGAAGCTTTCTTT. Its protein product is CASSLAGSMNTEAFF.

V usage is TRBV5-6 and J usage is TRBJ2-7; 13 positions match TRBD2. V was clipped by 7 bases and J by 3 bases; unmatched bases: 4. Per the germline V gene, CDR1 is SGHDT and CDR2 is YYEEEE. The CDR3 is 14 amino acids. The CDR3 region has the DNA TGTGCCAGCCTGCGGACTAGCGGGAGCTACGAGCAGTACTTC. It encodes CASLRTSGSYEQYF.